This T cell receptor (beta chain) was recovered during a study of T cell changes during pregnancy in multiple sclerosis. This table comes from immunoSEQ multiplex PCR, and its TCRdb copy is limited to in-frame clones, with some not included. The table shows about 51,000 clones, with 90% to 95% occurring only once. The CDR3 length is 15 residues. Trimming removed 1 base from V and 4 bases from J, with 11 bases in between. Germline CDR1 and CDR2: MGHRA and YSYEKL. The sample consisted of CD4+ T cells from peripheral blood mononuclear cells, taken in the second trimester of pregnancy. This receptor was taken from a female donor with multiple sclerosis, enrolled in a pregnancy study. The chain couples TRBV4-1 to TRBJ2-1; TRBD1 might be the D (6 bases). The CDR3 here is CASSQAGTQYNEQFF. CDR3 sequence (DNA): TGCGCCAGCAGCCAAGCTGGGACACAGTACAATGAGCAGTTCTTC.